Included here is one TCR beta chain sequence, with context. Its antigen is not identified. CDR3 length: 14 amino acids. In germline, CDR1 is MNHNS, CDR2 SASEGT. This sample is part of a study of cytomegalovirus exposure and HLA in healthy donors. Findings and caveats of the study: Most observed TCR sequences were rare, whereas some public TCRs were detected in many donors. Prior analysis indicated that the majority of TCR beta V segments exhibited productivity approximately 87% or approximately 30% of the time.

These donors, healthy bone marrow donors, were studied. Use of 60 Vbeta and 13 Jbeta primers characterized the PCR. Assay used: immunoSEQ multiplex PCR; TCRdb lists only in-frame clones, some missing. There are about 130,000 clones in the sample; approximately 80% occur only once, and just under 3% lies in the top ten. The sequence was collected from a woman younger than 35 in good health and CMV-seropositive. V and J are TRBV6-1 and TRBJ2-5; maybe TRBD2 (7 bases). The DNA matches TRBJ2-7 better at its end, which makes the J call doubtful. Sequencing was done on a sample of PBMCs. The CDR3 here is CASRGGALRYEQYF. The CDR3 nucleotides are TGTGCCAGCAGGGGGGGGGCCCTTAGGTACGAGCAGTACTTC.